Presented here are 18 T cell receptor beta chains from one specimen sequenced in a study of follicular helper T cells after annual influenza vaccination. The assay was immunoSEQ multiplex PCR, and TCRdb's table has in-frame clones only and misses some. Of roughly 9,900 clones listed, about 80% are singletons. Time point noted: 2013-2014 season, 7 days after vaccination. Material: CXCR5- memory CD4+ T cells sorted from blood, obtained 7 days after influenza vaccination. The receptors here all came from an adult who received the influenza vaccine.

This clone has only one observation. The chain is built from TRBV7-9 and TRBJ1-4, with 10 bases identical to TRBD1. Germline CDR1 and CDR2: SEHNR and FQNEAQ (reference sequence). The junction had 5 bases not matched to a gene; V was cut back by 4 bases and J by 3 bases. CDR3 size: 16 residues. The chain's CDR3 is CASSSGQGRANEKLFF. The DNA of the CDR3 is TGTGCCAGCAGCTCGGGACAGGGGCGGGCTAATGAAAAACTGTTTTTT. Supplemented by reference TRBV7-9 and TRBJ1-4, the full variable domain reads DTGVSQNPRHKITKRGQNVTFRCDPISEHNRLYWYRQTLGQGPEFLTYFQNEAQLEKSRLLSDRFSAERPKGSFSTLEIQRTEQGDSAMYLCASSSGQGRANEKLFFGSGTQLSVL.

The gene calls are TRBV7-2 and TRBJ2-7; 13 bases line up with TRBD2. The germline gives CDR1 SGHTA, CDR2 FQGNSA. The CDR3 totals 15 residues. The ends lost 5 bases at V and 5 bases at J; junction bases unmatched: 6. The CDR3 region is CASSKLAGGSHEQYF. Here the CDR3 DNA reads TGTGCCAGCAGCAAACTAGCGGGAGGGTCCCACGAGCAGTACTTC.

This clone was seen just once. The chain uses TRBV6-6 and TRBJ1-5; 10 bases agree with TRBD1. Germline V CDR1 and CDR2: MNHNY, SVGAGI (reference sequence). The CDR3 extends over 15 amino acids. V shed 2 bases and J 6 bases; nucleotides not matched to a gene: 4. As DNA, the CDR3 is TGTGCCAGCAGTTACCGGACAGGGGGGGCTCAGCCCCAGCATTTT. Residues: CASSYRTGGAQPQHF.

V usage is TRBV25-1 and J usage is TRBJ1-4, with D possibly being TRBD1 (5 bases). The germline V and J ends were trimmed by 3 bases and 3 bases, with 11 bases remaining between them. The CDR3 sequence is 15 residues long. Germline V gene data show CDR1 as MGHDK and CDR2 as SYGVNS. The CDR3 loop reads CASSDTAGANEKLFF. CDR3 in DNA: TGTGCCAGCAGTGACACGGCGGGGGCTAATGAAAAACTGTTTTTT.

The rearrangement links TRBV7-9 to TRBJ2-5, with 8 nucleotides matching TRBD2. Germline V lookup: CDR1 SEHNR, CDR2 FQNEAQ (reference sequence). The CDR3 totals 16 residues. With 8 bases clipped from V and 4 bases from J, the junction kept 15 bases outside the gene matches. CDR3: CASAGSGGRGGETQYF. DNA for the CDR3: TGTGCCAGCGCTGGTTCCGGGGGTCGGGGGGGAGAGACCCAGTACTTC.

The J gene is TRBJ1-5, the V gene TRBV4-1; the D gene is possibly TRBD1 (5 bases). Trimming stripped 3 bases from V and 7 bases from J, with 19 bases between. The CDR3 length is 16 residues. CDR1 MGHRA and CDR2 YSYEKL come from the germline V gene. CDR3 sequence reads: CASSQGTEGRTQPQHF. DNA of the CDR3: TGCGCCAGCAGCCAGGGTACTGAGGGACGGACGCAGCCCCAGCATTTT.

This sequence joins TRBV14 and TRBJ1-6; D is unresolved. Germline values: CDR1 SGHDN, CDR2 FVKESK. The CDR3 runs 15 residues. Trimming stripped 1 base from V and 7 bases from J, with 11 bases between. This chain's CDR3 is CASSQVFGRNSPLHF. CDR3 sequence (DNA): TGTGCCAGCAGCCAAGTTTTCGGACGGAATTCACCCCTCCACTTT. Full variable domain (remainder filled in from reference TRBV14 and TRBJ1-6): EAGVTQFPSHSVIEKGQTVTLRCDPISGHDNLYWYRRVMGKEIKFLLHFVKESKQDESGMPNNRFLAERTGGTYSTLKVQPAELEDSGVYFCASSQVFGRNSPLHFGNGTRLTVT.

The chain is built from TRBV2 and TRBJ2-5; 7 bases are shared with TRBD2. This CDR3 spans 16 amino acids. The junction had 10 bases not matched to a gene; V was cut back by 0 bases and J by 6 bases. Germline CDR1 reads SNHLY; CDR2 reads FYNNEI. As DNA, the CDR3 is TGTGCCAGCAGTGAAGCTGTTAGGGGCGGGGGAAAGACCCAGTACTTC. It yields the protein CASSEAVRGGGKTQYF.

The genes are TRBV30 and TRBJ1-1, with TRBD1 matching 7 bases. The CDR3 loop spans 13 amino acids. The V gene end was trimmed by 3 bases and the J gene end by 2 bases; junction bases not matched to a gene: 3. The germline CDR1 and CDR2 sequences are GTSNPN and SVGIG (reference sequence). The CDR3 here is CAWRRQGNTEAFF. The CDR3 DNA follows: TGTGCCTGGAGACGACAGGGAAACACTGAAGCTTTCTTT.

The gene calls are TRBV28 and TRBJ1-2; 9 nucleotides align to TRBD1. Trimming took 4 bases from V and 4 from J; bases not matched to a gene: 7. The CDR3 has 15 amino acids. Germline values: CDR1 MDHEN, CDR2 SYDVKM. The chain's CDR3 is CASSSLQGAGYGYTF. The DNA of the CDR3 is TGTGCCAGCAGTTCCCTACAGGGGGCAGGCTATGGCTACACCTTC.

There are a few counts of this clone. Mismatch with germline at one junction end may stem from a read error. The chain joins TRBV7-8 to TRBJ1-2; D is possibly TRBD1 (5 bases). Per germline, CDR1 SGHVS and CDR2 FQNEAQ. The CDR3 consists of 14 residues. CDR3 nucleotides: TGTGCCAGCAGCGCGGATCCGGGACTTCCCTTCCTCCTGTTC. Translation gives CASSADPGLPFLLF.

The chain combines TRBV11-3 with TRBJ2-1; D may correspond to TRBD1 or TRBD2 (5 bases each). This CDR3 comprises 14 residues. Trimming removed 5 bases from V and 5 bases from J, with 13 bases in between. In germline, CDR1 is SGHNT, CDR2 YENEEA. This CDR3 is CASSSRDQHNEQFF. DNA of the CDR3: TGTGCCAGCAGCAGTCGGGACCAGCACAATGAGCAGTTCTTC.

The J gene is TRBJ2-1, the V gene TRBV29-1; the D is unclear. The V gene lost 1 base and the J gene lost 16 bases, with 11 bases spanning the gap. CDR1 and CDR2 from the germline V gene are SQVTM and ANQGSEA. The CDR3 covers 10 residues. The CDR3 DNA sequence: TGCAGCGTTGAAGTCCGCTCTCCCTTCTTC. It yields the protein CSVEVRSPFF.

The DNA for the CDR3 is TGTGCCACCAAGGGGGGAATGGAATATGGCTACACCTTC. Amino acid sequence: CATKGGMEYGYTF. The chain employs TRBV6-5 and TRBJ1-2; perhaps TRBD1 as D (6 bases). Looked up from germline, CDR1 is MNHEY and CDR2 is SVGAGI. Trimming cost V 10 bases and J 5 bases, with 17 bases left between them. CDR3 size: 13 residues.

V gene TRBV19 combines with J gene TRBJ1-2; D is uncertain. The germline V gene encodes CDR1 LNHDA and CDR2 SQIVND (reference sequence). This CDR3 has 13 residues. V lost 6 bases and J 5 bases, leaving 13 bases between the germline ends. The DNA of the CDR3 is TGTGCCAGTAGGAAGGGTTCGCGGTATGGCTACACCTTC. It is translated as CASRKGSRYGYTF.

This clone was found a few times. The chain couples TRBV11-2 to TRBJ2-7; 10 nucleotides align to TRBD1. CDR3 size: 14 residues. Germline CDR1 is SGHAT and CDR2 is FQNNGV. The V gene end was trimmed by 5 bases and the J gene end by 4 bases; junction bases not matched to a gene: 5. The CDR3 protein is CASSTGQGKYEQYF. The CDR3 region has the DNA TGTGCCAGCAGCACGGGACAGGGGAAATACGAGCAGTACTTC. Full variable domain (rest looked up from reference TRBV11-2 and TRBJ2-7): EAGVAQSPRYKIIEKRQSVAFWCNPISGHATLYWYQQILGQGPKLLIQFQNNGVVDDSQLPKDRFSAERLKGVDSTLKIQPAKLEDSAVYLCASSTGQGKYEQYFGPGTRLTVT.

The J gene is TRBJ1-1, the V gene TRBV5-5; D remains ambiguous. Germline CDR1 is SGHKS and CDR2 is YYEKEE (reference sequence). V lost 2 bases to trimming and J lost 0 bases, with 11 bases between them. The CDR3 is 15 residues long. The CDR3, as DNA: TGTGCCAGCAGCTTCCGGACCGATATGAACACTGAAGCTTTCTTT. Protein: CASSFRTDMNTEAFF. Together with reference TRBV5-5 and TRBJ1-1, the CDR3 gives the full variable domain: DAGVTQSPTHLIKTRGQQVTLRCSPISGHKSVSWYQQVLGQGPQFIFQYYEKEERGRGNFPDRFSARQFPNYSSELNVNALLLGDSALYLCASSFRTDMNTEAFFGQGTRLTVV.

The V gene is TRBV7-2, the J gene TRBJ1-2; 9 bases map to TRBD1. CDR3 length equals 15 residues. Germline lookup yields CDR1 SGHTA and CDR2 FQGNSA. Trimming at V came to 7 bases and at J to 12 bases, leaving 18 bases not matched to a gene. The CDR3 is CASTAVQGARGEHTF. CDR3 nucleotide sequence: TGTGCCAGCACCGCCGTACAGGGGGCCCGGGGGGAACACACCTTC.